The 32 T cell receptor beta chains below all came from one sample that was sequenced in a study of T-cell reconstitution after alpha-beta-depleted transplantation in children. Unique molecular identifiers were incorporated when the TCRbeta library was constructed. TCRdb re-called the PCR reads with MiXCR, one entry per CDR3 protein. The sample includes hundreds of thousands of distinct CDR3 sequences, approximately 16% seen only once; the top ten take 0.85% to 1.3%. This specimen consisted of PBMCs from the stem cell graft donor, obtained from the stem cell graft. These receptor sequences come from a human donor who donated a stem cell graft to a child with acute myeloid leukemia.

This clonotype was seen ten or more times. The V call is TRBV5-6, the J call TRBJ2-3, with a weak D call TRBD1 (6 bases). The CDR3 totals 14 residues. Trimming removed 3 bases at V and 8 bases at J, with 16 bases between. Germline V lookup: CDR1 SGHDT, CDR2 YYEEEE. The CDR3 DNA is TGTGCCAGCAGCTCCGGGACATCTGGAGTTACGCAGTATTTT. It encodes CASSSGTSGVTQYF.

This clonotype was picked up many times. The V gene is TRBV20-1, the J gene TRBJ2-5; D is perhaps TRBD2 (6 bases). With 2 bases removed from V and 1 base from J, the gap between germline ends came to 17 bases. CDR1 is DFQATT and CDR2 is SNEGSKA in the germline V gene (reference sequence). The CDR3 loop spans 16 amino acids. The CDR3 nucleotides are TGCAGTGCTAGAAGAATCGGGCGGGGAACCCAAGAGACCCAGTACTTC. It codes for CSARRIGRGTQETQYF.

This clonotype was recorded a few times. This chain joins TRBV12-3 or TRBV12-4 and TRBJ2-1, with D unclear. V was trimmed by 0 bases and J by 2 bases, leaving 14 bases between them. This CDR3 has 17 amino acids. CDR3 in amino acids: CASSLALMASTYNEQFF. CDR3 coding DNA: TGTGCCAGCAGTTTAGCATTGATGGCCAGCACCTACAATGAGCAGTTCTTC.

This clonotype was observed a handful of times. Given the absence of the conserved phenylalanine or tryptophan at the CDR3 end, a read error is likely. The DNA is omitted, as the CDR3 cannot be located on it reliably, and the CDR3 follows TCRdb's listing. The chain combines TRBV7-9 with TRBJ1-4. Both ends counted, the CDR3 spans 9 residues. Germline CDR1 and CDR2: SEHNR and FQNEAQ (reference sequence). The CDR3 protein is CASRIRETL.

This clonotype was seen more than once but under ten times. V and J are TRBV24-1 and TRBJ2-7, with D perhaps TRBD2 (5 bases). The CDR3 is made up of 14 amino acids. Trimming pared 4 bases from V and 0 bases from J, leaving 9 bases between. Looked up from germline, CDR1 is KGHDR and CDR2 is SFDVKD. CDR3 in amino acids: CATSESGNSYEQYF. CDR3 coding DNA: TGTGCCACCAGTGAATCCGGGAACTCCTACGAGCAGTACTTC.

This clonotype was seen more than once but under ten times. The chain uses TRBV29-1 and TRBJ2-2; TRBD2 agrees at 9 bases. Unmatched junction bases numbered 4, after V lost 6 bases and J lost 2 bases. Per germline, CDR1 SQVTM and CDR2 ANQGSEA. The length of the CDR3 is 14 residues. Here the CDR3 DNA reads TGCAGCGTCGTAGCGGGGGAAAACACCGGGGAGCTGTTTTTT. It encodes CSVVAGENTGELFF.

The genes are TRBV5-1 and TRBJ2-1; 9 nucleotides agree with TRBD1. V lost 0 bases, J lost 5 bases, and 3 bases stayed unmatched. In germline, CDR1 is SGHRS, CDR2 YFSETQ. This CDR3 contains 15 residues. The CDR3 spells CASSLGTGVNNEQFF. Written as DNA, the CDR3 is TGCGCCAGCAGCTTGGGGACAGGGGTCAACAATGAGCAGTTCTTC.

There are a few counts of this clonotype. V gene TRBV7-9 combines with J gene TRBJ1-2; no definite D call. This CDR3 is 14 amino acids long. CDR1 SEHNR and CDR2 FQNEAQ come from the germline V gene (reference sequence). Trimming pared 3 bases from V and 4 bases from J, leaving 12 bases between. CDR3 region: CASSFASPLYGYTF. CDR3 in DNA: TGTGCCAGCAGCTTTGCTAGCCCACTCTATGGCTACACCTTC.

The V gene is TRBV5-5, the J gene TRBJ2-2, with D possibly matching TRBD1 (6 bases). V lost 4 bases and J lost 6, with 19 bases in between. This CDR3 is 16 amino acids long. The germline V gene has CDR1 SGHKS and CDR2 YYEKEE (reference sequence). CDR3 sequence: CASSLTIPTGPGELFF. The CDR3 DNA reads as TGTGCCAGCAGCCTAACCATCCCGACAGGTCCCGGGGAGCTGTTTTTT. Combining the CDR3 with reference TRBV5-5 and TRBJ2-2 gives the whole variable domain DAGVTQSPTHLIKTRGQQVTLRCSPISGHKSVSWYQQVLGQGPQFIFQYYEKEERGRGNFPDRFSARQFPNYSSELNVNALLLGDSALYLCASSLTIPTGPGELFFGEGSRLTVL.

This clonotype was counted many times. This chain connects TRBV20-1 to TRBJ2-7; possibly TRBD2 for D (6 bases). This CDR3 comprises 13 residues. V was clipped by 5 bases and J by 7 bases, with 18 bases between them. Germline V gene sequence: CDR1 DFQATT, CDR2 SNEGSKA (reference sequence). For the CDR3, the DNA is TGCAGTGCTGGGGACTTCTCGAGAAGTGAGCAGTACTTC. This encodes CSAGDFSRSEQYF.

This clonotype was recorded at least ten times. The CDR3 nucleotides are TGCGCCAGCAGCCAAGATTGGTCTAGCTCCTACGAGCAGTACTTC. Its protein is CASSQDWSSSYEQYF. The chain recombines TRBV4-3 with TRBJ2-7; no clear D. CDR3 length: 15 amino acids. V lost 0 bases and J lost 0, with 9 bases in between. Germline CDR1 and CDR2: LGHNA and YSLEER.

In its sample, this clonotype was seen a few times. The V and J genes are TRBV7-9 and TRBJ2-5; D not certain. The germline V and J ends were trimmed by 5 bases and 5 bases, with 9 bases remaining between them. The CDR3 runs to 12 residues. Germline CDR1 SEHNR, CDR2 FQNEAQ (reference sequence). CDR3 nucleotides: TGTGCCAGCAGCACAGATGTGGAGACCCAGTACTTC. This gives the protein CASSTDVETQYF.

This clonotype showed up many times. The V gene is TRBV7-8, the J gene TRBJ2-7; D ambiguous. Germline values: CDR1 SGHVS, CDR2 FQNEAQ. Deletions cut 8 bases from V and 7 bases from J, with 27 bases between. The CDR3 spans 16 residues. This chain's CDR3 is CASPISFSSNLREQYV. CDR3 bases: TGTGCCAGCCCGATTTCCTTTAGCTCCAATCTCCGAGAGCAGTACGTC.

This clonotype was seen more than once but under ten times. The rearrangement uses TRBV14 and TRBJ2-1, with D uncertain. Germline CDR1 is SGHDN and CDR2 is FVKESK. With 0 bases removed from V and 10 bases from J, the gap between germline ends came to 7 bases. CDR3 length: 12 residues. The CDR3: CASSQDSPEQFF. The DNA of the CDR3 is TGTGCCAGCAGCCAAGATTCCCCAGAGCAGTTCTTC.

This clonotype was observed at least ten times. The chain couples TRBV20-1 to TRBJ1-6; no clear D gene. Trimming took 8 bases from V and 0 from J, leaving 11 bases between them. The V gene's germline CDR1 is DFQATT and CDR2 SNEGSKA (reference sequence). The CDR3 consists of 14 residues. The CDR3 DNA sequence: TGCAGTACCCGGGATGACTCCTATAATTCACCCCTCCACTTT. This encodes CSTRDDSYNSPLHF.

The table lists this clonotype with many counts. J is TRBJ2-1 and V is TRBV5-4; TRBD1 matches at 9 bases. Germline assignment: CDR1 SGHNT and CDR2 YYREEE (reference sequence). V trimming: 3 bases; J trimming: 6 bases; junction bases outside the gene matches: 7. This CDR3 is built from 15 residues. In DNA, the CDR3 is TGTGCCAGCAGCTACCGGGACAGGGTAGGCAATGAGCAGTTCTTC. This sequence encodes CASSYRDRVGNEQFF. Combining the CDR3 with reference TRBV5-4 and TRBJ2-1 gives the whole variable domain ETGVTQSPTHLIKTRGQQVTLRCSSQSGHNTVSWYQQALGQGPQFIFQYYREEENGRGNFPPRFSGLQFPNYSSELNVNALELDDSALYLCASSYRDRVGNEQFFGPGTRLTVL.

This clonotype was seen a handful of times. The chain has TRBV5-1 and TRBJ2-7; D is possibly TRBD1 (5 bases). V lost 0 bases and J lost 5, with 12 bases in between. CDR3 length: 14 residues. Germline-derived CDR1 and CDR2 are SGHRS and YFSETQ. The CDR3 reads CASSLGRVADEQYV. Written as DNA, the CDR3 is TGCGCCAGCAGCTTGGGCAGGGTCGCCGACGAGCAGTACGTC.

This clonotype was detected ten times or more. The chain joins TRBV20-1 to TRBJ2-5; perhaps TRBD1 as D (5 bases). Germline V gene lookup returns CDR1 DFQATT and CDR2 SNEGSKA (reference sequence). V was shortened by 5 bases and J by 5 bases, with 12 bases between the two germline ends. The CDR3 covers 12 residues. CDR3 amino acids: CSASQGLETQYF. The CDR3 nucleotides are TGCAGTGCTTCTCAGGGCCTGGAGACCCAGTACTTC.

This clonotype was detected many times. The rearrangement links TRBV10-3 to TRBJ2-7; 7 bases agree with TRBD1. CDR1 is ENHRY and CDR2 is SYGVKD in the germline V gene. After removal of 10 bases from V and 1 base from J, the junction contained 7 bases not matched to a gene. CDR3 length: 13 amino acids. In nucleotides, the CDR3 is TGTGCCACCCGGGACAGCCGTTCCTACGAGCAGTACTTC. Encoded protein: CATRDSRSYEQYF.

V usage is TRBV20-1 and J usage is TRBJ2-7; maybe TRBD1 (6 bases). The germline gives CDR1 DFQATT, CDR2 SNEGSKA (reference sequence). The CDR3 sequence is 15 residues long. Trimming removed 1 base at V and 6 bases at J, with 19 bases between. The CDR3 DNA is TGCAGTGCTAGAGTAACAGGGAATGCCCTCTCCGAGCAGTACTTC. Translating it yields CSARVTGNALSEQYF.

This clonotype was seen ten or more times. The CDR3 reads CSVHGQSYNEQFF. The DNA of the CDR3 is TGCAGCGTTCATGGACAGAGTTACAATGAGCAGTTCTTC. The V call is TRBV29-1, the J call TRBJ2-1; D is perhaps TRBD1 (6 bases). This CDR3 comprises 13 residues. The V end was cut by 5 bases, the J end by 4 bases, with 12 bases between. Germline V gives CDR1 SQVTM, CDR2 ANQGSEA.

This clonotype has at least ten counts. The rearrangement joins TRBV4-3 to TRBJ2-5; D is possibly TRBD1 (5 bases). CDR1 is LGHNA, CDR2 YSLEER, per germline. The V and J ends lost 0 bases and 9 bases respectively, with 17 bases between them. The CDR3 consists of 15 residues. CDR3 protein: CASSQDRNPGNPQYF. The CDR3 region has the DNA TGCGCCAGCAGCCAAGATCGAAACCCAGGGAACCCCCAGTACTTC.

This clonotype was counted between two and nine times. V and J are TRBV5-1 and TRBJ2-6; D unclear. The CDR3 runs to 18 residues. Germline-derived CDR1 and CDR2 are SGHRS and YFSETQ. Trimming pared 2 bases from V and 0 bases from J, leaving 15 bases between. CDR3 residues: CASSLLELSLSGANVLTF. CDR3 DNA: TGCGCCAGCAGCTTACTGGAGTTGTCCCTCTCTGGGGCCAACGTCCTGACTTTC.

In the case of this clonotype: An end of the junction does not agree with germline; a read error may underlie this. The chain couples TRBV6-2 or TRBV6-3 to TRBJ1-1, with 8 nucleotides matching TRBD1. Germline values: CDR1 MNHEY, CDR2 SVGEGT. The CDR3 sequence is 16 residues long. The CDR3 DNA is TGTGCCAGCAGATACTTGACAGGGGATACGAACACTGAAGCTTTCTTT. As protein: CASRYLTGDTNTEAFF.

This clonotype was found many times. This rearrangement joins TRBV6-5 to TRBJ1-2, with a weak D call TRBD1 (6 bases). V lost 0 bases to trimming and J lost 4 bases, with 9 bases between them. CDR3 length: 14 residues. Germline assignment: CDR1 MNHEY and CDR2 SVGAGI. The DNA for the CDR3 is TGTGCCAGCAGTTACTCGACAGGTCCCTATGGCTACACCTTC. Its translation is CASSYSTGPYGYTF.

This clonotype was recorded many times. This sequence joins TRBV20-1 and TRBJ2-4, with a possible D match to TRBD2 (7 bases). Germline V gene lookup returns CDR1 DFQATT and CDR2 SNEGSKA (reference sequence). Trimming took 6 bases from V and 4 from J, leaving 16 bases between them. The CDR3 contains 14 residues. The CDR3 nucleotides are TGCAGTGCCACGGCGAGGGGGGGGAAAAACATTCAGTACTTC. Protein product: CSATARGGKNIQYF.

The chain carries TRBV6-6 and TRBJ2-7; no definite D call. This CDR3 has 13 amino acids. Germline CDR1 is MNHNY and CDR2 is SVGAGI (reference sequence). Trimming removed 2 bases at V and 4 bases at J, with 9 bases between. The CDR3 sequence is CASSYPDTYEQYF. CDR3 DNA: TGTGCCAGCAGTTACCCCGACACTTACGAGCAGTACTTC.

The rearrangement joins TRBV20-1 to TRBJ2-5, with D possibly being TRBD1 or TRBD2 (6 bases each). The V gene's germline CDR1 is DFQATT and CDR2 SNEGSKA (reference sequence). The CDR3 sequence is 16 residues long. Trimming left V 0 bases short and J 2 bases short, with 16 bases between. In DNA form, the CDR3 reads TGCAGTGCTAGAGATCGGAGGGGGGCCGTACAAGAGACCCAGTACTTC. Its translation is CSARDRRGAVQETQYF.

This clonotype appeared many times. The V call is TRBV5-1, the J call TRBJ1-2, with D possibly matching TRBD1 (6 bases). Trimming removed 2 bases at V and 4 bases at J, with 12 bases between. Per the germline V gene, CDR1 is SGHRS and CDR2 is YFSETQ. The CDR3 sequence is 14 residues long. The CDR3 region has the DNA TGCGCCAGCAGCTTAAACAGGGACCTCTATGGCTACACCTTC. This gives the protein CASSLNRDLYGYTF.

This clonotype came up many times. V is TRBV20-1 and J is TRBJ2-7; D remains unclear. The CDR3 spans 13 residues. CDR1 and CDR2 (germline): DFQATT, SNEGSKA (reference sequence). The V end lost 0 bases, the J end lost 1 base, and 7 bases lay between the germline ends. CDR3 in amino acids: CSARDLSSYEQYF. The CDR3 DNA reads TGCAGTGCTAGAGATCTCAGTTCCTACGAGCAGTACTTC.

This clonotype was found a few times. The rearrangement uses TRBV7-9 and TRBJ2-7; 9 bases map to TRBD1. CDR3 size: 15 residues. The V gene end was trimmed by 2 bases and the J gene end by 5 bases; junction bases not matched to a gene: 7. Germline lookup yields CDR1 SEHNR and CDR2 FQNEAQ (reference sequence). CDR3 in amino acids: CASSLSGTGNHEQYF. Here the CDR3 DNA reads TGTGCCAGCAGCTTATCCGGGACAGGGAACCACGAGCAGTACTTC.

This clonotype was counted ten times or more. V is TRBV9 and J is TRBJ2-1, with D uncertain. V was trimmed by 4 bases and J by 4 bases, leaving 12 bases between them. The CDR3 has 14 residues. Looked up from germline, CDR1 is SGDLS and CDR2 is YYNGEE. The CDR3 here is CASSSQDRYNEQFF. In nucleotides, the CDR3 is TGTGCCAGCAGCTCCCAGGACCGGTACAATGAGCAGTTCTTC.